The T cell receptor beta chain under discussion was sequenced for a study of blood T cell repertoires in COVID-19. Study-wide context: Sources were T cells, B-cell-depleted T cells, or PBMCs; the material itself was cDNA or gDNA.

The protocol was immunoSEQ multiplex PCR, while the TCRdb copy is restricted to in-frame clones and leaves out a portion. The sample lists under 85,000 clones; about four fifths were seen once. Trimming removed 8 bases from V and 8 bases from J, with 15 bases in between. This CDR3 region has 12 residues. The germline V gene encodes CDR1 MNHEY and CDR2 SVGAGI. The rearrangement joins TRBV6-5 to TRBJ1-2; maybe TRBD1 (5 bases). The sequence derives from a middle-aged man with active COVID-19. The source material was peripheral blood. The CDR3 DNA is TGTGCCAGCGGGGGGGTCATCGACGGCTACACCTTC. Protein: CASGGVIDGYTF.